Listed below are T cell receptor beta chains from one sample, sequenced in a study of cytomegalovirus exposure and HLA in healthy donors. The table came from immunoSEQ multiplex PCR; TCRdb's copy has only in-frame clones and leaves some out. The table lists about 160,000 clones, about nine tenths of them singletons, with 3.5% to 4.5% in the top ten. The specimen was PBMCs. The receptor source for this set is a man aged 18 to 29 in good health and CMV-seropositive. Each CDR3 is given with its conserved first and last residue. The D gene is left open where the match is weak. Size values are once, few and many counts, or a class for expanded clones, and some rows have none.

cdr3_length: 12
v_call: TRBV29-1
d_call: TRBD1
clone_size: -
j_call: TRBJ1-5
cdr3_nt: TGCAGCGTGGGACAGGGGGATCAGCCCCAGCATTTT
cdr3_aa: CSVGQGDQPQHF

cdr3_length: 18
v_call: TRBV27
d_call: TRBD1
clone_size: -
j_call: TRBJ2-4
cdr3_nt: TGTGCCAGCAGCACAGCCGGGACAGGGGGCTCGTATCAAAACATTCAGTACTTC
cdr3_aa: CASSTAGTGGSYQNIQYF

cdr3_length: 13
v_call: TRBV10-1
d_call: -
clone_size: once
j_call: TRBJ2-7
cdr3_nt: TGCGGGGTTTGGGCGGGCCTTGGCCACGAGCAGTACTTC
cdr3_aa: CGVWAGLGHEQYF

cdr3_length: 16
v_call: TRBV7-9
d_call: -
clone_size: -
j_call: TRBJ2-3
cdr3_nt: TGTGCCAGCAGCTTAGGTCGGGGGGCATGGGCAGATACGCAGTATTTT
cdr3_aa: CASSLGRGAWADTQYF

cdr3_length: 18
v_call: TRBV19
d_call: TRBD1
clone_size: -
j_call: TRBJ2-6
cdr3_nt: TGTGCCAGTAGGGGACAGGGCCTCGCTGCCTCTGGGGCCAACGTCCTGACTTTC
cdr3_aa: CASRGQGLAASGANVLTF

cdr3_length: 14
v_call: TRBV30
d_call: TRBD2
clone_size: -
j_call: TRBJ2-5
cdr3_nt: TGTGTTTGGTCGCCGGGACTAGTCCCAGAGACCCAGTACTTC
cdr3_aa: CVWSPGLVPETQYF

cdr3_length: 13
v_call: TRBV6-1
d_call: -
clone_size: -
j_call: TRBJ2-7
cdr3_nt: TGTGCCAGCAGTGAAGTCAATGGGGCAGGGGGGTTCTTC
cdr3_aa: CASSEVNGAGGFF

cdr3_length: 15
v_call: TRBV18
d_call: TRBD2
clone_size: -
j_call: TRBJ2-7
cdr3_nt: TGTGCCAGCTCACCAGGACTAGCGGGAGTAGGGGAGCAGTACTTC
cdr3_aa: CASSPGLAGVGEQYF

cdr3_length: 15
v_call: TRBV5-4
d_call: -
clone_size: -
j_call: TRBJ1-2
cdr3_nt: TGTGCCAGCAGCTTGTCTCGGGGAGGGGGCTATGGCTACACCTTC
cdr3_aa: CASSLSRGGGYGYTF

cdr3_length: 14
v_call: TRBV15
d_call: -
clone_size: -
j_call: TRBJ1-5
cdr3_nt: TGTGCCACCAGCAGGGGGCGGGGTAATCAGCCCCAGCATTTT
cdr3_aa: CATSRGRGNQPQHF

cdr3_length: 12
v_call: TRBV7-9
d_call: TRBD1
clone_size: -
j_call: TRBJ1-2
cdr3_nt: TGTGCCAGCAGCTCGAGGGACAGCGGCTACACCTTC
cdr3_aa: CASSSRDSGYTF

cdr3_length: 14
v_call: TRBV29-1
d_call: -
clone_size: -
j_call: TRBJ1-3
cdr3_nt: TGCAGCGTTGATCGCAGTCTCTCTGGAAACACCATATATTTT
cdr3_aa: CSVDRSLSGNTIYF

cdr3_length: 14
v_call: TRBV5-1
d_call: TRBD1
clone_size: -
j_call: TRBJ1-2
cdr3_nt: TGCGCCAGCAGCCTAATTGGGACAGACTATGGCTACACCTTC
cdr3_aa: CASSLIGTDYGYTF

cdr3_length: 18
v_call: TRBV11-2
d_call: TRBD2
clone_size: -
j_call: TRBJ2-1
cdr3_nt: TGTGCCAGCAGCTTAGATGGGCTAGCGGGAGGCTCCTACAATGAGCAGTTCTTC
cdr3_aa: CASSLDGLAGGSYNEQFF

cdr3_length: 15
v_call: TRBV7-9
d_call: -
clone_size: few
j_call: TRBJ2-7
cdr3_nt: TGTGCCAGCAGCTTAGGGGGGAGGCCTAACTACGAGCAGTACTTC
cdr3_aa: CASSLGGRPNYEQYF

cdr3_length: 15
v_call: TRBV5-1
d_call: -
clone_size: -
j_call: TRBJ1-5
cdr3_nt: TGCGCCAGCAGCCGATCTGGGGAGAGCAATCAGCCCCAGCATTTT
cdr3_aa: CASSRSGESNQPQHF

cdr3_length: 16
v_call: TRBV7-9
d_call: TRBD2
clone_size: -
j_call: TRBJ2-3
cdr3_nt: TGTGCCAGCAGCGAGGGGCCGGGAGGGAGCACAGATACGCAGTATTTT
cdr3_aa: CASSEGPGGSTDTQYF

cdr3_length: 14
v_call: TRBV18
d_call: -
clone_size: -
j_call: TRBJ2-7
cdr3_nt: TGTGCCAGCTCACCGGAAGGGGTCCGGGCTCAGCAGTACTTC
cdr3_aa: CASSPEGVRAQQYF

cdr3_length: 16
v_call: TRBV28
d_call: -
clone_size: -
j_call: TRBJ2-7
cdr3_nt: TGTGCCAGCAGTTATGGCAAGATTGTTTCGGGATACGAGCAGTACTTC
cdr3_aa: CASSYGKIVSGYEQYF